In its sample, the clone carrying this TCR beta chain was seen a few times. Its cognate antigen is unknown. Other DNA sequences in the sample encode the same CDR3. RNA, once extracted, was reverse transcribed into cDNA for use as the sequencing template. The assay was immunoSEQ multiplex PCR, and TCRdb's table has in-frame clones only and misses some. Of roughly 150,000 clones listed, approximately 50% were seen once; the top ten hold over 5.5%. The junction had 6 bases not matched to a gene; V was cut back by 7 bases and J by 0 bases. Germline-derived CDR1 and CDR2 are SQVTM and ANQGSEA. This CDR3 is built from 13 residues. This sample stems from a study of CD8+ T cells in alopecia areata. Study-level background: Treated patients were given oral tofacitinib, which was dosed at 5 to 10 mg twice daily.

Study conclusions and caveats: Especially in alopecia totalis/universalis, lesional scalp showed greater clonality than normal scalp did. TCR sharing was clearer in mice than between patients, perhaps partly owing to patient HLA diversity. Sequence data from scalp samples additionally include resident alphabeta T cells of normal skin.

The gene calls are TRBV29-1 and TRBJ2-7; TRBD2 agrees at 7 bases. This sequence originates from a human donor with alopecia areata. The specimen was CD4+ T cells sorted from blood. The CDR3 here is CSAGGSGSYEQYF. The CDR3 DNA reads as TGCAGCGCGGGAGGCAGCGGCTCCTACGAGCAGTACTTC.